This T cell receptor (beta chain) is drawn from a study of cytomegalovirus exposure and HLA in healthy donors. Study information: Previous work identified 90 million to 130 million unique TCR beta sequences from some 170 million T cells.

With 60 Vbeta and 13 Jbeta primers, the PCR was carried out. TCRdb's copy holds only in-frame clones and misses some; the assay was immunoSEQ multiplex PCR. This sample yields 50,000 to 75,000 clones, of which 80% are seen a single time; roughly 3.9% belongs to the top ten. For this clone: Its specificity is unknown.

Findings and limits, study-wide: Being productive about 90% or about 30% of the time was typical of most TCR beta V segments in an earlier analysis. In a later analysis, V- and J-gene trimming of beta chains associated with a DCLRE1C missense variant, replicated independently.

V was clipped by 7 bases and J by 3 bases; unmatched bases: 2. Germline V gene sequence: CDR1 MDHEN, CDR2 SYDVKM. The CDR3 has 13 amino acids. The specimen sequenced was PBMCs. This rearrangement joins TRBV28 to TRBJ1-4; 7 bases agree with TRBD1. This sequence originates from a woman aged 40 to 50 in good health and CMV-seronegative. The chain's CDR3 is CASTGTANEKLFF. The CDR3 DNA sequence: TGTGCCAGCACCGGGACAGCTAATGAAAAACTGTTTTTT. Looking up the rest from reference TRBV28 and TRBJ1-4 gives the full variable domain: DVKVTQSSRYLVKRTGEKVFLECVQDMDHENMFWYRQDPGLGLRLIYFSYDVKMKEKGDIPEGYSVSREKKERFSLILESASTNQTSMYLCASTGTANEKLFFGSGTQLSVL.